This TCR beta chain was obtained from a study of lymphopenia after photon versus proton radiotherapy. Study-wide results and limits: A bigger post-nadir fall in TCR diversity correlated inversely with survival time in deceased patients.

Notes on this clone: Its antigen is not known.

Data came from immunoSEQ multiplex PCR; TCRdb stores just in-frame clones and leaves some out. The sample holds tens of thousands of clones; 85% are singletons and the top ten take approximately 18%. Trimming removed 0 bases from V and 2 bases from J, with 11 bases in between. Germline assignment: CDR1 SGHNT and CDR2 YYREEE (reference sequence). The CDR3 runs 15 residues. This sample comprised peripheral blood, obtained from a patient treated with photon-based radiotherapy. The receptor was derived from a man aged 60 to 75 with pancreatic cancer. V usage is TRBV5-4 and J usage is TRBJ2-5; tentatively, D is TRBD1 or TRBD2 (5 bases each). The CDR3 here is CASSLEGRVQETQYF. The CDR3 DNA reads TGTGCCAGCAGCTTGGAGGGACGGGTACAAGAGACCCAGTACTTC.